These 19 T cell receptor beta chains were sequenced from one sample in a study of HIV-infected patients and healthy controls. TCRdb itself ran the 5' RACE reads through MiXCR, one entry per CDR3 protein. Among 50,000 to 80,000 distinct CDR3 sequences listed, about a fifth were seen once. Sequenced sample: CD4+ T cells from blood. The receptors were sampled from a human donor in good health.

This clonotype was counted between two and nine times. The V call is TRBV6-2 or TRBV6-3, the J call TRBJ2-6; possibly TRBD2 for D (7 bases). V was shortened by 6 bases and J by 0 bases, with 18 bases between the two germline ends. CDR3 size: 18 residues. The germline CDR1 and CDR2 sequences are MNHEY and SVGEGT. CDR3 DNA sequence: TGTGCCAGCAGAGATCTACAGGGAGGGGGCTCTGGGGCCAACGTCCTGACTTTC. It yields the protein CASRDLQGGGSGANVLTF.

This chain links TRBV30 with TRBJ1-2; TRBD1 matches at 7 bases. Germline V gene sequence: CDR1 GTSNPN, CDR2 SVGIG (reference sequence). CDR3 length: 18 residues. Unmatched junction bases numbered 15, after V lost 2 bases and J lost 0 bases. CDR3 in amino acids: CAWSPVGGGVRANYGYTF. Here the CDR3 DNA reads TGTGCCTGGAGTCCCGTGGGAGGGGGCGTTCGAGCTAACTATGGCTACACCTTC.

The chain has TRBV15 and TRBJ1-5; 7 bases line up with TRBD1. Trimming at V came to 11 bases and at J to 0 bases, leaving 10 bases not matched to a gene. This CDR3 is 15 amino acids long. CDR1 is LNHNV, CDR2 YYDKDF, per germline (reference sequence). The CDR3 region has the DNA TGTGCCTCCCGACAGGGATACCATAGCAATCAGCCCCAGCATTTT. Translating gives CASRQGYHSNQPQHF. The full variable domain, with the rest looked up from reference TRBV15 and TRBJ1-5, is DAMVIQNPRYQVTQFGKPVTLSCSQTLNHNVMYWYQQKSSQAPKLLFHYYDKDFNNEADTPDNFQSRRPNTSFCFLDIRSPGLGDTAMYLCASRQGYHSNQPQHFGDGTRLSIL.

Only a few counts were recorded for this clonotype. The chain recombines TRBV18 with TRBJ2-1, with D possibly matching TRBD1 (6 bases). CDR3 size: 12 residues. The germline V and J ends were trimmed by 3 bases and 8 bases, with 8 bases remaining between them. Germline V CDR1 and CDR2: KGHSH, LQKENI. The CDR3 here is CASSPRGYEQFF. CDR3 coding DNA: TGTGCCAGCTCACCCAGGGGCTATGAGCAGTTCTTC.

As for this clonotype: A much bigger clone sits one base away, suggesting this may be a read error. The chain recombines TRBV20-1 with TRBJ1-4; D remains ambiguous. The CDR3 has 13 amino acids. V lost 2 bases to trimming and J lost 7 bases, with 11 bases between them. Germline V gives CDR1 DFQATT, CDR2 SNEGSKA (reference sequence). The CDR3 reads CSARPQDFEKLFF. The DNA for the CDR3 is TGCAGTGCTAGACCCCAGGACTTTGAAAAACTGTTTTTT.

This clonotype was recorded a few times. J is TRBJ2-1 and V is TRBV15, with D possibly TRBD1 on 6 matching bases. Trimming removed 0 bases from V and 13 bases from J, with 19 bases in between. CDR1 LNHNV and CDR2 YYDKDF come from the germline V gene (reference sequence). CDR3 length: 15 amino acids. CDR3 in DNA: TGTGCCACCAGCAGAGATGGTGGTGGGGGCAGGCTTCAGTTCTTC. Amino acid sequence: CATSRDGGGGRLQFF.

Only a few counts were recorded for this clonotype. This sequence joins TRBV5-1 and TRBJ2-3; 10 bases fit TRBD2. CDR3 size: 15 residues. V was clipped by 3 bases and J by 6 bases; unmatched bases: 7. Germline V gene lookup returns CDR1 SGHRS and CDR2 YFSETQ. The CDR3: CASSSLAGVADTQYF. DNA of the CDR3: TGCGCCAGCAGCTCCCTAGCGGGAGTAGCCGATACGCAGTATTTT. Complete variable domain (other parts from reference TRBV5-1 and TRBJ2-3): KAGVTQTPRYLIKTRGQQVTLSCSPISGHRSVSWYQQTPGQGLQFLFEYFSETQRNKGNFPGRFSGRQFSNSRSEMNVSTLELGDSALYLCASSSLAGVADTQYFGPGTRLTVL.

This rearrangement joins TRBV28 to TRBJ2-3; either TRBD1 or TRBD2 may supply D (5 bases each). Germline V gene lookup returns CDR1 MDHEN and CDR2 SYDVKM. This CDR3 spans 16 amino acids. Between the trimmed V and J ends, which lost 5 bases and 3 bases, there was a span of 18 bases. The chain's CDR3 is CASSPPRGGGTDTQYF. The CDR3 region has the DNA TGTGCCAGCAGTCCTCCTAGGGGTGGGGGAACAGATACGCAGTATTTT.

This clonotype has at least ten counts. This chain uses TRBV7-6 with TRBJ2-3; possibly TRBD1 or TRBD2 for D (5 bases each). The V gene lost 5 bases and the J gene lost 0 bases, with 18 bases spanning the gap. In germline, CDR1 is SGHVS, CDR2 FNYEAQ. The length of the CDR3 is 17 residues. The CDR3 loop reads CASSPRGRGPSTDTQYF. CDR3 nucleotide sequence: TGTGCCAGCAGCCCACGCGGTCGGGGCCCGAGCACAGATACGCAGTATTTT.

V usage is TRBV20-1 and J usage is TRBJ2-3, with D hard to call. Germline loops: CDR1 DFQATT, CDR2 SNEGSKA (reference sequence). V was trimmed by 2 bases and J by 2 bases, leaving 2 bases between them. This CDR3 comprises 11 residues. The CDR3 is CSARLTDTQYF. For the CDR3, the DNA is TGCAGTGCTAGACTCACAGATACGCAGTATTTT.

The rearrangement uses TRBV30 and TRBJ1-2; TRBD1 agrees at 9 bases. The germline V gene has CDR1 GTSNPN and CDR2 SVGIG (reference sequence). The CDR3 is made up of 12 amino acids. V shed 3 bases, J shed 8 bases, and the junction held 4 bases outside the gene matches. In DNA form, the CDR3 reads TGTGCCTGGAGGCCGGGACAGGGCGGCTACACCTTC. This gives the protein CAWRPGQGGYTF.

CDR3 sequence: CATSAEGGNTGELFF. CDR3 in DNA: TGTGCCACCAGTGCGGAAGGGGGCAACACCGGGGAGCTGTTTTTT. The V call is TRBV24-1, the J call TRBJ2-2; 7 bases line up with TRBD1. The V gene end was trimmed by 5 bases and the J gene end by 2 bases; junction bases not matched to a gene: 4. The germline CDR1 and CDR2 sequences are KGHDR and SFDVKD. The CDR3 loop spans 15 amino acids.

V usage is TRBV6-5 and J usage is TRBJ1-2, with a weak D call TRBD1 (6 bases). Per the germline V gene, CDR1 is MNHEY and CDR2 is SVGAGI. This CDR3 comprises 14 residues. Trimming left V 2 bases short and J 5 bases short, with 12 bases between. CDR3 residues: CASSYGGNRYGYTF. In DNA, the CDR3 is TGTGCCAGCAGTTACGGGGGCAACCGATATGGCTACACCTTC.

The chain uses TRBV12-3 or TRBV12-4 and TRBJ2-1; the D call may be TRBD1 or TRBD2 (5 bases each). Trimming pared 3 bases from V and 6 bases from J, leaving 27 bases between. This CDR3 region has 19 residues. This CDR3 reads CASSFLRDGSASAGNEQFF. In DNA form, the CDR3 reads TGTGCCAGCAGTTTCCTACGGGACGGGTCAGCCTCGGCGGGCAATGAGCAGTTCTTC.

This clonotype came up many times. The genes are TRBV20-1 and TRBJ2-3; 9 bases fit TRBD2. The CDR3 is 14 amino acids. V shed 3 bases and J 4 bases; nucleotides not matched to a gene: 5. The germline CDR1 and CDR2 sequences are DFQATT and SNEGSKA (reference sequence). CDR3 loop: CSASEREASDTQYF. The CDR3 DNA reads as TGCAGTGCTAGTGAGCGGGAGGCGTCAGATACGCAGTATTTT.

This clonotype has a handful of counts. The chain combines TRBV24-1 with TRBJ1-3; no definite D call. Germline values: CDR1 KGHDR, CDR2 SFDVKD. Trimming removed 1 base at V and 0 bases at J, with 15 bases between. This CDR3 has 18 residues. CDR3 sequence: CATSDFGLYRISGNTIYF. In DNA, the CDR3 is TGTGCCACCAGTGATTTCGGGCTATACAGAATCTCTGGAAACACCATATATTTT.

The V gene is TRBV24-1, the J gene TRBJ2-3; D perhaps matches TRBD2 (5 bases). This CDR3 has 14 amino acids. CDR1 and CDR2 (germline): KGHDR, SFDVKD. The V and J ends lost 2 bases and 4 bases respectively, with 9 bases between them. CDR3 DNA: TGTGCCACCAGTGATTCGGGGTTCCCAGATACGCAGTATTTT. Translated: CATSDSGFPDTQYF.

The sample holds one count of this clonotype. The V call is TRBV29-1, the J call TRBJ2-1; D may match TRBD1 or TRBD2 (5 bases each). Germline V gives CDR1 SQVTM, CDR2 ANQGSEA. The CDR3 totals 13 residues. The V end was cut by 8 bases, the J end by 7 bases, with 18 bases between. Here the CDR3 reads CSTIRPEGNEQFF. The CDR3 DNA follows: TGCAGCACAATTCGACCCGAGGGGAATGAGCAGTTCTTC.

This clonotype was counted only a few times. The chain recombines TRBV3-1 with TRBJ1-1; 10 bases are a match to TRBD1. CDR3 size: 15 residues. V lost 5 bases, J lost 4 bases, and 7 bases stayed unmatched. Per germline, CDR1 LGHDT and CDR2 YNNKEL (reference sequence). The DNA for the CDR3 is TGTGCCAGCAGCGGCCGGGACAGGGGTAGCACTGAAGCTTTCTTT. It yields the protein CASSGRDRGSTEAFF.